Detailed here is one T cell receptor beta chain. This clonotype has a handful of counts. Its antigen target is currently unknown. The record has no base qualities; no much larger clone is one base away. This sample was taken from a study of identical twins (dated by TCRdb to the mid-2010s). Some background on the complete study: The study deep-sequenced TCR alpha and beta repertoires from monozygotic twins, unrelated adults of various ages and cord blood to test whether fetal clonotypes persist. Replicate twin experiments were performed at different times using different library preparation protocols to rule out contamination.

All donors were healthy Caucasians. The twin cohort comprised three pairs of female monozygotic twins, all aged roughly 18 to 30 years. Positive isolation kits from Invitrogen were used to isolate the CD4+ and CD8+ T cell populations. The CDR3 runs 16 residues from the cysteine to the phenylalanine. The retained sequence is limited to the CDR3, 48 bases, with the frame set at the first base. As encoded in the germline V gene, CDR1 is LGHNA while CDR2 is YNFKEQ. The trim is 0 bases for V and 1 base for J, with a gap of 13 bases between the germline ends. The method behind the library was 5' RACE. The instrument was an Illumina HiSeq 2000. Template switching introduced a universal primer binding site; the final cDNA contained a unique molecular identifier, enabling accurate counting of TCR cDNA molecules. First-strand cDNA for TCR alpha and beta chains was synthesized from specific primers in the conserved constant-segment region. To control for contamination, every cDNA library was double barcoded, receiving both a SMART-Mk sample barcode and Illumina barcodes. TruSeq adapter sequences, together with Illumina sample barcodes, were added in two successive PCR steps. Sequencing of the TCR alpha and beta cDNA libraries was done on the Illumina HiSeq platform using custom primers. In the authors' own workflow: MiGEC processed the raw reads to extract unique molecular identifiers, while MiXCR was used to determine the CDR3 positions. Recombination models were inferred per individual with the repgenHMM and IGoR tools using an EM algorithm. Shared clonotype analysis was performed with the tcR package in R, normalizing sharing by the product of cloneset sizes. Out-of-frame nonproductive sequences were analyzed to study raw recombination free of thymic and clonal selection effects. The public sequencing data were trimmed at Q25 with fastp and processed into clonotypes with MiXCR by TCRdb, which kept only in-frame beta chains. Each entry merges the rows of one CDR3 protein and shows their most common DNA and genes. These V and J calls rely on TCRdb rather than the paper's analysis. Within this sample are 400,000 to 550,000 distinct CDR3 sequences, with roughly an eighth of them counted one time only. The top ten clonotypes cover around 0.98% of the sample.

Study-wide findings and limitations: Fewer insertions were carried by abundant cord blood beta clonotypes, a similar but weaker trend appeared in young adult naive repertoires, and no such trend appeared in memory repertoires. Because the same donors could not be followed over many years, the conclusions depended on cross-sectional statistical analysis. A weaker excess of twin sharing was found in beta out-of-frame sequences because the signal-to-noise ratio was lowered by fewer shared sequences. In monozygotic twins, recombination models systematically underestimated out-of-frame TCR alpha sharing, but the models matched the sharing seen between unrelated individuals. Compared with coincidental sharing between unrelated individuals, out-of-frame TCR alpha sequences shared between twins had an excess of sequences with low generation probability. Zero-insertion analyses could be partly confounded by invariant T cells such as MAIT and iNKT, although diverse VJ usage argued against such confounding for most clonotypes.

The sample also formed part of further work on yellow fever vaccine responses in identical twins. As the second publication notes: The T cell response to vaccination in identical twins was reported by the authors to appear partly convergent and partly personalized. The study precisely tracked vaccine-responding T cell clones in identical twins.

The sample was CD4+ T cells sorted from blood. This TCR was sampled from a woman aged 18-29 years in good health. The chain joins TRBV4-2 to TRBJ2-7, and the D gene may be TRBD2, 5 bases matching. The CDR3 reads CASSQESGRRSYEQYF. Read as DNA, the sequence is TGTGCCAGCAGCCAAGAGTCGGGAAGGCGTTCCTACGAGCAGTACTTC.